These 11 T cell receptor beta chains were all obtained from the same sample, sequenced in a study of radiotherapy plus CTLA-4 blockade in lung cancer. TCRdb's table, derived via immunoSEQ multiplex PCR, lists solely in-frame clones and lacks some. Of roughly 90,000 clones detected, around 80% appear once; the ten largest clones hold about 25%. Sequencing used peripheral blood, obtained from a patient treated with radiotherapy plus ipilimumab. These receptors came from a human donor with non-small cell lung cancer that progressed on radiotherapy plus ipilimumab.

Written as DNA, the CDR3 is TGTGCTAGTGGTTTGGAAGAGACCCAGTACTTC. Translated: CASGLEETQYF. The chain uses TRBV12-5 and TRBJ2-5; no definite D call. CDR1 and CDR2 (germline): LGHNT, FRNRAP. Deletions cut 1 base from V and 3 bases from J, with 0 bases between. This CDR3 region has 11 residues.

The rearrangement uses TRBV6-6 and TRBJ1-5, with a weak D call TRBD1 (5 bases). Germline V gives CDR1 MNHNY, CDR2 SVGAGI (reference sequence). The CDR3 extends over 15 amino acids. V shed 7 bases and J shed 3 bases, with 16 bases lying between them. DNA for the CDR3: TGTGCCAGCACCGACCCGGGGCAGCTCAATCAGCCCCAGCATTTT. Protein product: CASTDPGQLNQPQHF.

The rearrangement links TRBV4-2 to TRBJ2-6, with TRBD1 matching 11 bases. Germline CDR1 reads LGHNA; CDR2 reads YNFKEQ. The V gene end was trimmed by 0 bases and the J gene end by 4 bases; junction bases not matched to a gene: 5. The CDR3 length is 18 residues. The CDR3 sequence: CASSQDGQGAWGANVLTF. The CDR3 DNA is TGTGCCAGCAGCCAAGATGGACAGGGGGCGTGGGGGGCCAACGTCCTGACTTTC.

V usage is TRBV10-3 and J usage is TRBJ2-3; 11 bases fit TRBD2. Trimming removed 6 bases from V and 6 bases from J; junction bases left unmatched: 11. Germline V gene lookup returns CDR1 ENHRY and CDR2 SYGVKD. This CDR3 comprises 16 residues. In DNA, the CDR3 is TGTGCCATCAGCCCGACCTTAGCGGGAGGGGAGGATACGCAGTATTTT. Protein product: CAISPTLAGGEDTQYF.

This clone was counted once. The chain recombines TRBV5-1 with TRBJ2-3; D perhaps matches TRBD1 (5 bases). This CDR3 is built from 15 residues. V gave up 2 bases and J gave up 9 bases, with 19 bases separating them. Germline lookup yields CDR1 SGHRS and CDR2 YFSETQ. The CDR3 region is CASSLGAGVEATQYF. For the CDR3, the DNA is TGCGCCAGCAGCTTAGGGGCCGGTGTCGAAGCGACGCAGTATTTT.

J is TRBJ2-2 and V is TRBV15; D not resolved. V lost 6 bases to trimming and J lost 7 bases, with 15 bases between them. CDR1 and CDR2 from the germline V gene are LNHNV and YYDKDF (reference sequence). The CDR3 spans 14 residues. The CDR3, as DNA: TGTGCCACCAGTTACGGACGGCATTTCGGGGAGCTGTTTTTT. Translating gives CATSYGRHFGELFF.

This chain connects TRBV2 to TRBJ1-5, with D possibly TRBD1 on 5 matching bases. Germline values: CDR1 SNHLY, CDR2 FYNNEI. This CDR3 comprises 14 residues. V lost 6 bases and J 6 bases, leaving 15 bases between the germline ends. CDR3 DNA sequence: TGTGCCAGCAGCCGGGACGGGAAGGTTCAGCCCCAGCATTTT. This encodes CASSRDGKVQPQHF.

The rearrangement links TRBV27 to TRBJ2-7; 10 bases are a match to TRBD1. V dropped 0 bases and J dropped 6; count of bases not matched to a gene: 2. This CDR3 spans 14 amino acids. Per germline, CDR1 MNHEY and CDR2 SMNVEV (reference sequence). CDR3 in DNA: TGTGCCAGCAGTTTATCCGGACAGGGGGGCGAGCAGTACTTC. Its protein is CASSLSGQGGEQYF.

The chain employs TRBV9 and TRBJ2-3, with D perhaps given as TRBD1 or TRBD2 (5 bases each). The germline CDR1 and CDR2 sequences are SGDLS and YYNGEE. The CDR3 runs to 14 residues. V gave up 6 bases and J gave up 2 bases, with 13 bases separating them. CDR3 residues: CASNSGQFTDTQYF. CDR3 sequence (DNA): TGTGCCAGCAACAGCGGACAATTCACAGATACGCAGTATTTT.

The chain employs TRBV10-3 and TRBJ1-2; D uncertain. This CDR3 spans 14 amino acids. Germline loops: CDR1 ENHRY, CDR2 SYGVKD. V was pared by 0 bases and J by 0 bases, with 5 bases between. The CDR3 reads CAISESTANYGYTF. The CDR3, as DNA: TGTGCCATCAGTGAGTCCACGGCTAACTATGGCTACACCTTC.

V is TRBV6-6 and J is TRBJ2-2; 9 bases line up with TRBD1. CDR3 length: 16 residues. Trimming took 6 bases from V and 5 from J; bases not matched to a gene: 10. Germline CDR1 and CDR2: MNHNY and SVGAGI (reference sequence). The CDR3 coding sequence is TGTGCCAGCAGACCCGGACAGGGGACTCTGACCGGGGAGCTGTTTTTT. Its protein product is CASRPGQGTLTGELFF.